These 27 T cell receptor beta chains originate from one sample sequenced in a study of T cells in Graves' hyperthyroidism and ophthalmopathy. Amplification yielded TCR beta CDR3 regions, with RNA transcripts as the source. The primer set for the first-round RT-PCR of the TCR CDR3 was HTBI. TCRdb ran MiXCR on the multiplex PCR reads and lists one entry per CDR3 protein. The table shows about 270,000 distinct CDR3 sequences, with about 25% occurring only once. The sample comprised blood. These receptor sequences come from a man aged 35-49 years with Graves' hyperthyroidism that later progressed to Graves' ophthalmopathy.

This clonotype was found many times. The chain uses TRBV6-4 and TRBJ1-1; TRBD1 is a possible D gene (5 bases). V lost 10 bases, J lost 4 bases, and 28 bases lay in between. Germline lookup yields CDR1 MRHNA and CDR2 SNTAGT. The CDR3 is 17 residues long. The CDR3 protein is CATREGYPEASGTEAFF. CDR3 coding DNA: TGTGCCACCCGGGAGGGGTACCCAGAAGCGTCGGGCACTGAAGCTTTCTTT.

The chain recombines TRBV12-3 or TRBV12-4 with TRBJ2-6; 9 nucleotides agree with TRBD2. V gave up 4 bases and J gave up 5 bases; unmatched junction bases: 6. The CDR3 consists of 16 residues. The CDR3 region is CASSSQAGGWANVLTF. CDR3 nucleotides: TGTGCCAGCAGTTCGCAAGCGGGAGGTTGGGCCAACGTCCTGACTTTC.

The table lists this clonotype with many counts. This chain joins TRBV7-9 and TRBJ2-4; tentative D call: TRBD1 (5 bases). Germline CDR1 SEHNR, CDR2 FQNEAQ (reference sequence). V gave up 5 bases and J gave up 1 base, with 9 bases separating them. CDR3 size: 14 residues. The CDR3 sequence: CASSPPGAKNIQYF. The CDR3 nucleotides read TGTGCCAGCAGCCCCCCAGGGGCCAAAAACATTCAGTACTTC. Drawing the rest from reference TRBV7-9 and TRBJ2-4, the complete variable domain is DTGVSQNPRHKITKRGQNVTFRCDPISEHNRLYWYRQTLGQGPEFLTYFQNEAQLEKSRLLSDRFSAERPKGSFSTLEIQRTEQGDSAMYLCASSPPGAKNIQYFGAGTRLSVL.

This clonotype was picked up many times. The chain uses TRBV25-1 and TRBJ1-2; no firm D call. From germline, CDR1 is MGHDK and CDR2 SYGVNS. Trimming took 5 bases from V and 4 from J, leaving 11 bases between them. The CDR3 runs 13 residues. The CDR3 DNA reads as TGTGCCAGCAGTCTACCGGCGGGCTATGGCTACACCTTC. It codes for CASSLPAGYGYTF.

This clonotype was detected ten times or more. The rearrangement uses TRBV28 and TRBJ2-7, with 7 nucleotides matching TRBD2. After removal of 8 bases from V and 4 bases from J, the junction contained 8 bases not matched to a gene. CDR1 MDHEN and CDR2 SYDVKM come from the germline V gene. The CDR3 is 13 amino acids. CDR3 residues: CASFGAGEYEQYF. CDR3 nucleotide sequence: TGTGCCAGCTTCGGGGCGGGAGAGTACGAGCAGTACTTC.

V and J are TRBV6-2 or TRBV6-3 and TRBJ2-2; D may be TRBD2 (5 bases). CDR3 length: 16 residues. Trimming removed 6 bases at V and 0 bases at J, with 14 bases between. The germline V gene has CDR1 MNHEY and CDR2 SVGEGT. This CDR3 is CASSHLGRANTGELFF. CDR3 coding DNA: TGTGCCAGCAGCCACTTGGGGAGAGCGAACACCGGGGAGCTGTTTTTT.

The genes are TRBV6-5 and TRBJ2-7, with 8 bases identical to TRBD2. Germline CDR1 is MNHEY and CDR2 is SVGAGI. Trimming took 0 bases from V and 3 from J; bases not matched to a gene: 7. The CDR3 sequence is 16 residues long. Written as DNA, the CDR3 is TGTGCCAGCAGTTACTCAGCGGGACTAGGCAACTACGAGCAGTACTTC. Translation gives CASSYSAGLGNYEQYF.

Ten or more counts support this clonotype. The V gene is TRBV29-1, the J gene TRBJ1-1, with D uncertain. V was cut by 8 bases and J by 2 bases, with 12 bases left in between. The CDR3 has 12 amino acids. Germline CDR1 and CDR2: SQVTM and ANQGSEA. CDR3: CSIGTTNTEAFF. CDR3 DNA: TGCAGCATTGGCACGACCAACACTGAAGCTTTCTTT.

This clonotype was observed at least ten times. The chain joins TRBV11-2 to TRBJ2-7, with unresolved D. The germline V gene has CDR1 SGHAT and CDR2 FQNNGV. The CDR3 sequence is 15 residues long. V was cut by 0 bases and J by 4 bases, with 13 bases left in between. CDR3: CASSLEIDTDYEQYF. In nucleotides, the CDR3 is TGTGCCAGCAGCTTAGAAATCGATACAGATTACGAGCAGTACTTC.

This clonotype was counted at least ten times. This chain joins TRBV4-1 and TRBJ1-5; D gene ambiguous. V was cut by 1 base and J by 5 bases, with 9 bases left in between. The CDR3 has 14 residues. CDR1 is MGHRA and CDR2 is YSYEKL in the germline V gene. Written as DNA, the CDR3 is TGCGCCAGCAGCCAAGGACGGTCCGATCAGCCCCAGCATTTT. Its translation: CASSQGRSDQPQHF.

This clonotype was counted many times. The chain combines TRBV11-2 with TRBJ2-7; TRBD1 or TRBD2 may be the D gene (5 bases each). Trimming pared 3 bases from V and 7 bases from J, leaving 13 bases between. CDR1 is SGHAT, CDR2 FQNNGV, per germline. This CDR3 comprises 13 residues. Here the CDR3 reads CASSFGAALEQYF. The DNA of the CDR3 is TGTGCCAGCAGCTTCGGGGCCGCTCTGGAGCAGTACTTC.

This clonotype was seen at least ten times. The chain employs TRBV27 and TRBJ2-7; D unclear. V shed 3 bases and J shed 0 bases, with 12 bases lying between them. This CDR3 contains 15 residues. Per germline, CDR1 MNHEY and CDR2 SMNVEV (reference sequence). The CDR3 DNA follows: TGTGCCAGCAGTTTCATTGGACGGGTCTCCTACGAGCAGTACTTC. It codes for CASSFIGRVSYEQYF.

On this clonotype itself: It may be a read error: a sequence one base away is much more abundant. V gene TRBV30 combines with J gene TRBJ2-7; 7 bases match TRBD2. The CDR3 sequence is 14 residues long. Germline CDR1 and CDR2: GTSNPN and SVGIG (reference sequence). CDR3 sequence (DNA): TGTGCCTGGAGTGTGTCAGCGGGATGGTACGAGCAGCACTTC. This encodes CAWSVSAGWYEQHF.

This clonotype was observed at least ten times. The chain links TRBV28 to TRBJ2-5; 10 bases map to TRBD2. From germline, CDR1 is MDHEN and CDR2 SYDVKM. The CDR3 sequence is 14 residues long. Unmatched junction bases numbered 6, after V lost 6 bases and J lost 5 bases. The CDR3 protein is CASRLAGVMETQYF. The CDR3 DNA reads as TGTGCCAGCAGGCTAGCGGGAGTCATGGAGACCCAGTACTTC.

This clonotype was observed many times. V is TRBV2 and J is TRBJ1-5, with 9 bases matching TRBD1. Germline CDR1 and CDR2: SNHLY and FYNNEI. The CDR3 length is 13 residues. J gave up 2 bases and V 8 bases, and 1 base lay outside the gene matches. The CDR3 nucleotides read TGTGCCAGCGGGGACAGGGGCAATCAGCCCCAGCATTTT. The encoded protein is CASGDRGNQPQHF. Looking up the rest from reference TRBV2 and TRBJ1-5 gives the full variable domain: EPEVTQTPSHQVTQMGQEVILRCVPISNHLYFYWYRQILGQKVEFLVSFYNNEISEKSEIFDDQFSVERPDGSNFTLKIRSTKLEDSAMYFCASGDRGNQPQHFGDGTRLSIL.

J is TRBJ2-7 and V is TRBV5-1, with TRBD1 identical over 8 bases. The CDR3 is 18 residues long. V lost 4 bases and J lost 7; bases outside the gene matches: 22. Germline loops: CDR1 SGHRS, CDR2 YFSETQ. CDR3 DNA: TGCGCCAGCAGCGTGGGGACAGGAGCCGACCGTACTACTCTTGAGCAGTACTTC. This translates into CASSVGTGADRTTLEQYF.

This clonotype was observed a handful of times. The chain uses TRBV5-1 and TRBJ2-7; TRBD1 matches 10 bases. The V segment lost 4 bases and the J segment 4 bases; nucleotides outside the gene matches: 11. The CDR3 covers 16 residues. Germline CDR1 and CDR2: SGHRS and YFSETQ. The CDR3 loop reads CASSPRGDRGMYEQYF. As DNA, the CDR3 is TGCGCCAGCAGCCCCCGAGGGGACAGGGGCATGTACGAGCAGTACTTC.

This clonotype was detected many times. This chain links TRBV29-1 with TRBJ2-2, with D tentatively TRBD1 (6 bases). Between the trimmed V and J ends, which lost 6 bases and 2 bases, there was a span of 22 bases. The CDR3 loop spans 17 amino acids. The germline V gene has CDR1 SQVTM and CDR2 ANQGSEA. Here the CDR3 reads CSVRRGTGQYNTGELFF. The CDR3 DNA sequence: TGCAGCGTCCGCAGGGGAACAGGGCAATATAACACCGGGGAGCTGTTTTTT.

This clonotype was detected ten times or more. The chain recombines TRBV12-3 or TRBV12-4 with TRBJ1-5; 7 nucleotides match TRBD1. This CDR3 region has 15 residues. Losses at the gene ends were 4 bases for V and 5 bases for J; bases not matched to a gene: 8. CDR3 sequence (DNA): TGTGCCAGCAGTTCACAGGGGCCACTTGATCAGCCCCAGCATTTT. Its translation is CASSSQGPLDQPQHF.

This clonotype was counted ten times or more. This rearrangement joins TRBV9 to TRBJ2-7; no definite D call. Germline V gene data show CDR1 as SGDLS and CDR2 as YYNGEE. The CDR3 runs to 14 residues. The V end was cut by 0 bases, the J end by 5 bases, with 12 bases between. CDR3 DNA sequence: TGTGCCAGCAGCGTAGGAGTTGGTGTAGACGAGCAGTACTTC. As protein: CASSVGVGVDEQYF.

The chain employs TRBV20-1 and TRBJ1-2, with TRBD1 matching over 8 bases. Germline V gives CDR1 DFQATT, CDR2 SNEGSKA (reference sequence). Losses at the gene ends were 5 bases for V and 10 bases for J; bases not matched to a gene: 12. The CDR3 length is 13 residues. This CDR3 reads CSAPTPGQAIYTF. In DNA form, the CDR3 reads TGCAGTGCTCCCACCCCGGGACAGGCTATCTACACCTTC.

In this sample, this clonotype turned up many times. This chain connects TRBV12-3 or TRBV12-4 to TRBJ1-5; possible D gene TRBD1, 6 bases. The CDR3 is 14 amino acids. The ends were cut back, 2 bases at V and 6 bases at J, with 11 bases in the middle. The CDR3 sequence is CASSLNRVLQPQHF. CDR3 coding DNA: TGTGCCAGCAGTTTAAACAGGGTCCTTCAGCCCCAGCATTTT.

The table lists this clonotype with many counts. V is TRBV5-1 and J is TRBJ1-5; 7 bases match TRBD1. Germline-derived CDR1 and CDR2 are SGHRS and YFSETQ. The CDR3 is made up of 15 amino acids. Trimming at V came to 4 bases and at J to 2 bases, leaving 6 bases not matched to a gene. The CDR3 bases are TGCGCCAGCAGCGACGGTACAGGGGGCAATCAGCCCCAGCATTTT. It specifies CASSDGTGGNQPQHF. Combining the CDR3 with reference TRBV5-1 and TRBJ1-5 gives the whole variable domain KAGVTQTPRYLIKTRGQQVTLSCSPISGHRSVSWYQQTPGQGLQFLFEYFSETQRNKGNFPGRFSGRQFSNSRSEMNVSTLELGDSALYLCASSDGTGGNQPQHFGDGTRLSIL.

This chain uses TRBV6-2 or TRBV6-3 with TRBJ1-1; D unclear. Germline CDR1 MNHEY, CDR2 SVGEGT. V was shortened by 7 bases and J by 0 bases, with 9 bases between the two germline ends. This CDR3 contains 13 residues. The CDR3 is CASNPSVNTEAFF. CDR3 in DNA: TGTGCCAGCAACCCGTCAGTGAACACTGAAGCTTTCTTT.

This clonotype was counted ten times or more. The chain employs TRBV20-1 and TRBJ1-6, with D possibly TRBD1 on 5 matching bases. The CDR3 spans 17 residues. The germline V gene encodes CDR1 DFQATT and CDR2 SNEGSKA (reference sequence). The V and J ends lost 3 bases and 0 bases respectively, with 15 bases between them. In DNA form, the CDR3 reads TGCAGTGCTAGGCGAGGCGACAGAAGCTCCTATAATTCACCCCTCCACTTT. Protein: CSARRGDRSSYNSPLHF.

This clonotype was detected many times. CDR3 sequence (DNA): TGCGCCAGCAGCCGTGAAACAGGGACAAATCAGCCCCAGCATTTT. Its protein is CASSRETGTNQPQHF. J is TRBJ1-5 and V is TRBV4-1; D is possibly TRBD1 (6 bases). The CDR3 totals 15 residues. Deletions cut 4 bases from V and 4 bases from J, with 14 bases between. CDR1 is MGHRA and CDR2 is YSYEKL in the germline V gene.

This clonotype was recorded at least ten times. The J gene is TRBJ2-7, the V gene TRBV30, with D possibly matching TRBD2 (6 bases). Trimming left V 7 bases short and J 9 bases short, with 16 bases between. The CDR3 consists of 11 residues. Germline V gene sequence: CDR1 GTSNPN, CDR2 SVGIG (reference sequence). DNA of the CDR3: TGTGCCTCCCAATGGGGGGTCGGGCAGTACTTC. It yields the protein CASQWGVGQYF.